The clone carrying this T cell receptor beta chain was seen many times. Its antigen is undetermined. The record originates from a study of T cell repertoires in cytomegalovirus infection. Across the study: Selection of CMV epitopes for the study included recently identified HLA-C-restricted and well-studied HLA-B-restricted ones. Through public TCR beta signatures, both CMV infection and matching HLA type were indicated.

Each CDR3 protein is one row after TCRdb ran MiXCR on the reads. The sample gives around 770,000 distinct CDR3 sequences, about 27% of which show up once; around 13% is in the top ten. Study-wide results and caveats: HLA-C-restricted CMV-specific TCR beta clonotypes prevailed in the ex vivo response.

The origin of this receptor is a human donor in good health (CMV status not recorded). Some clones in this sample may be carry-over from other donors' samples. The sequencing here drew on cultured CD8+ T cells from PBMCs, taken from culture after CMV antigen stimulation.

The chain's CDR3 is CASTTTQGGADTQYF. Written as DNA, the CDR3 is TGTGCCAGCACCACGACCCAGGGGGGAGCAGATACGCAGTATTTT. This rearrangement joins TRBV6-1 to TRBJ2-3; tentative D call: TRBD1 (7 bases). This CDR3 is 15 amino acids long. V was shortened by 7 bases and J by 4 bases, with 18 bases between the two germline ends. Per the germline V gene, CDR1 is MNHNS and CDR2 is SASEGT.